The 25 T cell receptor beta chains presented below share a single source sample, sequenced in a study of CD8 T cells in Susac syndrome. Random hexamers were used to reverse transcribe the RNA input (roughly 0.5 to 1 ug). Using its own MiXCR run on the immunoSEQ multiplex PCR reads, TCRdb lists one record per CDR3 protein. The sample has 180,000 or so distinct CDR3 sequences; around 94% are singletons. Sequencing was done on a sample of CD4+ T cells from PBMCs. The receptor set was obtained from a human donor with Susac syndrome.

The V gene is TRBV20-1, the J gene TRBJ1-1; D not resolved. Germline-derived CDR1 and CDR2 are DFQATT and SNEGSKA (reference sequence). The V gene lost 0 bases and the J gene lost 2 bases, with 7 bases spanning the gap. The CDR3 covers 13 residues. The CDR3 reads CSARDPRNTEAFF. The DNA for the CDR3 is TGCAGTGCTAGAGATCCCCGTAACACTGAAGCTTTCTTT.

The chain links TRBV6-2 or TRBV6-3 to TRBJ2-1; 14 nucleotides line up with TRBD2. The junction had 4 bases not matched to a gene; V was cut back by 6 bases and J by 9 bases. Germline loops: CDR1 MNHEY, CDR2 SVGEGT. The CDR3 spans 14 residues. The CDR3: CASRTSGRASEQFF. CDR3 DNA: TGTGCCAGCAGGACTAGCGGGAGGGCCAGTGAGCAGTTCTTC.

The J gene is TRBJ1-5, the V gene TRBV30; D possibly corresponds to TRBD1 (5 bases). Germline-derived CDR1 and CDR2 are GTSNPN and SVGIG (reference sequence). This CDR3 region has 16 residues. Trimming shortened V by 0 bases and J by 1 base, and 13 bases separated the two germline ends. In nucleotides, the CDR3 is TGTGCCTGGAGTGTACGGGGCCGCGGGAGCAATCAGCCCCAGCATTTT. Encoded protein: CAWSVRGRGSNQPQHF. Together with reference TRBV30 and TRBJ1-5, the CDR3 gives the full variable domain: SQTIHQWPATLVQPVGSPLSLECTVEGTSNPNLYWYRQAAGRGLQLLFYSVGIGQISSEVPQNLSASRPQDRQFILSSKKLLLSDSGFYLCAWSVRGRGSNQPQHFGDGTRLSIL.

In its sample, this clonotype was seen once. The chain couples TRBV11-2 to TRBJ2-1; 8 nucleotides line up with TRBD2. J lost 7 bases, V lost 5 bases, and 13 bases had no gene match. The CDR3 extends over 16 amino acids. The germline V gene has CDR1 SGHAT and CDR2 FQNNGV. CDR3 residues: CASSKIGGGTINEQFF. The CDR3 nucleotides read TGTGCCAGCAGCAAGATCGGGGGGGGTACTATTAATGAGCAGTTCTTC.

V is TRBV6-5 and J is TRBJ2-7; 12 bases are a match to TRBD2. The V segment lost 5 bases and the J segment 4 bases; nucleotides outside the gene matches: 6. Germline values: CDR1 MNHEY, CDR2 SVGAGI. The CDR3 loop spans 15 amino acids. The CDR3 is CASSPQTSGGYEQYF. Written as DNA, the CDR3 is TGTGCCAGCAGTCCACAGACTAGCGGGGGTTACGAGCAGTACTTC.

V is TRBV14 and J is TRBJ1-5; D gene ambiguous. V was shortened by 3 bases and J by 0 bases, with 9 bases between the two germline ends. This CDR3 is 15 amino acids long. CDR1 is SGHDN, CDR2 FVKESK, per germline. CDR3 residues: CASSHSEYSNQPQHF. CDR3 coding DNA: TGTGCCAGCAGCCATTCAGAGTATAGCAATCAGCCCCAGCATTTT.

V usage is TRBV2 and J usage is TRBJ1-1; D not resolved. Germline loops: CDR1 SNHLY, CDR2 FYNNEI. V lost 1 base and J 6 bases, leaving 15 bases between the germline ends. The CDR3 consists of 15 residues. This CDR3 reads CASSEETTSRAEAFF. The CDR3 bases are TGTGCCAGCAGTGAAGAGACGACATCTAGAGCTGAAGCTTTCTTT.

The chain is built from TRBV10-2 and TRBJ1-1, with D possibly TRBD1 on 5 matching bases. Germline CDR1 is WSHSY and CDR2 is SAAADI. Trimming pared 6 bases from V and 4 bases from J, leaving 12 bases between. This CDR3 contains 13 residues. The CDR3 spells CASRQDYGTEAFF. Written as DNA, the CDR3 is TGCGCCAGCAGACAGGATTATGGCACTGAAGCTTTCTTT.

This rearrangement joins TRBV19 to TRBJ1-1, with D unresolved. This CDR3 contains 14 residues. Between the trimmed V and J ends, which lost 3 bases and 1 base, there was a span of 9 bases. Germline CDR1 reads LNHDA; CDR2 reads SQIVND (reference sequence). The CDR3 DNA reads TGTGCCAGTAGTATCCCTCCGGGGAACACTGAAGCTTTCTTT. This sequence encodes CASSIPPGNTEAFF. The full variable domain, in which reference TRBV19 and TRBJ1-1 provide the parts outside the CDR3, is DGGITQSPKYLFRKEGQNVTLSCEQNLNHDAMYWYRQDPGQGLRLIYYSQIVNDFQKGDIAEGYSVSREKKESFPLTVTSAQKNPTAFYLCASSIPPGNTEAFFGQGTRLTVV.

CDR3 coding DNA: TGCAGTGCTAGAGGTGTGACTAGCGGATACGAGCAGTACTTC. This translates into CSARGVTSGYEQYF. The chain has TRBV20-1 and TRBJ2-7, with TRBD2 matching 9 bases. In germline, CDR1 is DFQATT, CDR2 SNEGSKA (reference sequence). CDR3 size: 14 residues. Losses at the gene ends were 1 base for V and 4 bases for J; bases not matched to a gene: 5.

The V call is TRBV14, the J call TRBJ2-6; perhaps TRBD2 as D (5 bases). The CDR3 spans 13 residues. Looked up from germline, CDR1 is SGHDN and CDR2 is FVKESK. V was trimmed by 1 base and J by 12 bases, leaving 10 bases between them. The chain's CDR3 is CASSQGGLGVLTF. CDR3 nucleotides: TGTGCCAGCAGCCAAGGAGGGCTCGGCGTCCTGACTTTC.

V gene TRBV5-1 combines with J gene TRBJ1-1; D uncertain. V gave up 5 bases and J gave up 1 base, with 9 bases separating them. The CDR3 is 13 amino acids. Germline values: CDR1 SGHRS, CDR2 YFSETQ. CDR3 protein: CASRDPGNTEAFF. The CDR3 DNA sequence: TGCGCCAGCAGAGACCCAGGGAACACTGAAGCTTTCTTT. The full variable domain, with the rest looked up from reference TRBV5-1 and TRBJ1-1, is KAGVTQTPRYLIKTRGQQVTLSCSPISGHRSVSWYQQTPGQGLQFLFEYFSETQRNKGNFPGRFSGRQFSNSRSEMNVSTLELGDSALYLCASRDPGNTEAFFGQGTRLTVV.

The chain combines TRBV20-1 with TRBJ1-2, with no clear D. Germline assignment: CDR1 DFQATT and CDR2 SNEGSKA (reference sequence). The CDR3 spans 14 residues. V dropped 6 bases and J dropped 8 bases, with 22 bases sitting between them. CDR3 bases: TGCAGTGCCCCCGGCCTAGGTAGAAGCGGAGGCTACACCTTC. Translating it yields CSAPGLGRSGGYTF.

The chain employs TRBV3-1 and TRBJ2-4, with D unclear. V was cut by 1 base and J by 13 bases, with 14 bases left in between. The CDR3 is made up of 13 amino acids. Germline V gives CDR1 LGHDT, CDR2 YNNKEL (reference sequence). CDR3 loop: CASSQASPVPQYF. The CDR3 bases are TGTGCCAGCAGCCAAGCGTCCCCCGTACCGCAGTACTTC.

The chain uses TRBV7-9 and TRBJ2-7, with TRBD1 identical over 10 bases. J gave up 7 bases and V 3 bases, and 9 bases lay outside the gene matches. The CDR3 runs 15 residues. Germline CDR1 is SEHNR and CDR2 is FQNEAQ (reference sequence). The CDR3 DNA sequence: TGTGCCAGCAGCTTTGATGGGACAGGGGCGCAGGAGCAGTACTTC. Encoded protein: CASSFDGTGAQEQYF.

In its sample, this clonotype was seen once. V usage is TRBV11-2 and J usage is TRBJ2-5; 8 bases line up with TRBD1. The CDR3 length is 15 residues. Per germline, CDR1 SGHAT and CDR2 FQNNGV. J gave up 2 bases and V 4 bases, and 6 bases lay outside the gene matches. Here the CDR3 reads CASSSDRGRQETQYF. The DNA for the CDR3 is TGTGCCAGCAGCTCCGACAGGGGACGACAAGAGACCCAGTACTTC.

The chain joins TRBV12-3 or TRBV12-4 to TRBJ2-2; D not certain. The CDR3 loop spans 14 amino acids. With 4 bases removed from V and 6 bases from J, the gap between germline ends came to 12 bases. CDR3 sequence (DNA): TGTGCCAGCAGTTCCCCCTATACCTCCGGGGAGCTGTTTTTT. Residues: CASSSPYTSGELFF.

The CDR3 sequence is CASSRSRDRGARNGYTF. Written as DNA, the CDR3 is TGTGCCAGCAGCCGGTCCCGGGACAGGGGGGCTCGTAATGGCTACACCTTC. The chain combines TRBV3-1 with TRBJ1-2; 11 bases are shared with TRBD1. CDR3 length equals 17 residues. Trimming cost V 4 bases and J 6 bases; bases outside gene matches: 13. Germline loops: CDR1 LGHDT, CDR2 YNNKEL (reference sequence).

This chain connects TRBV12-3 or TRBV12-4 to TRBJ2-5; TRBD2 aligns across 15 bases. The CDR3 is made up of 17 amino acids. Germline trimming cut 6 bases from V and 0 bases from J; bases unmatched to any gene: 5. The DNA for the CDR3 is TGTGCCAGCAGCTGGACTAGCGGGAGGGCCTACCAAGAGACCCAGTACTTC. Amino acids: CASSWTSGRAYQETQYF.

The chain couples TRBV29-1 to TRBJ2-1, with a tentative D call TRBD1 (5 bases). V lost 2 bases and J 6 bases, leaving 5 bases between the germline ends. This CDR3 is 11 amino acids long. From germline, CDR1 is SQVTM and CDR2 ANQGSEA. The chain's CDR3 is CSVEQGNEQFF. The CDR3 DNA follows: TGCAGCGTTGAACAGGGCAATGAGCAGTTCTTC.

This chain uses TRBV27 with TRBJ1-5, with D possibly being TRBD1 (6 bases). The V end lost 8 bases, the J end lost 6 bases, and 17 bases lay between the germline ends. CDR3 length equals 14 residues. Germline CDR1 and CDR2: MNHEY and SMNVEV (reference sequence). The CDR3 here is CASRGAIRGQPQHF. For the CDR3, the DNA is TGTGCCAGCCGGGGGGCGATACGGGGTCAGCCCCAGCATTTT.

The CDR3 DNA reads TGTGCCAGCTCACCAGAATGGGACAGGGGAGCTTTCTTT. Translation: CASSPEWDRGAFF. The chain is built from TRBV18 and TRBJ1-1; TRBD1 matches at 10 bases. The V and J ends lost 2 bases and 10 bases, in that order; junction bases with no gene match: 4. Germline V lookup: CDR1 KGHSH, CDR2 LQKENI. The CDR3 runs 13 residues.

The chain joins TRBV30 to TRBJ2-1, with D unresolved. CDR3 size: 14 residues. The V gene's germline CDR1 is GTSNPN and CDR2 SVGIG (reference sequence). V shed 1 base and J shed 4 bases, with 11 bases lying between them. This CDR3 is CAWSAPDPYNEQFF. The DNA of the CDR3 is TGTGCCTGGAGTGCCCCTGATCCGTACAATGAGCAGTTCTTC.

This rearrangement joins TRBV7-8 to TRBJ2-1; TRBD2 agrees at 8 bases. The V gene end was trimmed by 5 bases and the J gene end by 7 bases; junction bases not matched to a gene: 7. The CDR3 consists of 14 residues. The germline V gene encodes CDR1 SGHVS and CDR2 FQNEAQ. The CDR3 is CASSPREGSNEQFF. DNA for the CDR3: TGTGCCAGCAGCCCCCGGGAGGGATCAAATGAGCAGTTCTTC.

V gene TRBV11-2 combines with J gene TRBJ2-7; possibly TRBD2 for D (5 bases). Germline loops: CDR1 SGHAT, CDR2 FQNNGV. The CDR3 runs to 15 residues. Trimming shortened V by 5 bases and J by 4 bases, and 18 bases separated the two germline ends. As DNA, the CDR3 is TGTGCCAGCAGCCTCCGGACTGAGTCCGGGTACGAGCAGTACTTC. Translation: CASSLRTESGYEQYF.